These 5 T cell receptor beta chains were sequenced from one sample in a study of cytomegalovirus exposure and HLA in healthy donors. Libraries were prepared by immunoSEQ multiplex PCR; TCRdb keeps only in-frame clonotypes and omits some of them. The table shows about 120,000 clones, with roughly 90% occurring only once. Sequenced sample: PBMCs. The receptors shown here come from a woman aged 18-29 years in good health and CMV-seropositive.

V is TRBV19 and J is TRBJ1-3, with TRBD1 matching 8 bases. Germline assignment: CDR1 LNHDA and CDR2 SQIVND (reference sequence). With 0 bases clipped from V and 0 bases from J, the junction kept 4 bases outside the gene matches. The CDR3 totals 17 residues. The CDR3 reads CASSIDGTGISGNTIYF. The CDR3 bases are TGTGCCAGTAGTATAGATGGGACAGGCATCTCTGGAAACACCATATATTTT.

The chain couples TRBV18 to TRBJ1-1; 8 bases fit TRBD1. CDR3 length: 15 residues. After removal of 1 base from V and 4 bases from J, the junction contained 5 bases not matched to a gene. The germline gives CDR1 KGHSH, CDR2 LQKENI. The CDR3 DNA reads TGTGCCAGCTCACCACGGACAGGGCAAGGCACTGAAGCTTTCTTT. It codes for CASSPRTGQGTEAFF.

The rearrangement uses TRBV2 and TRBJ1-1, with a tentative D call TRBD1 (5 bases). This CDR3 is 13 amino acids long. Germline loops: CDR1 SNHLY, CDR2 FYNNEI. The V end lost 7 bases, the J end lost 5 bases, and 14 bases lay between the germline ends. The CDR3 bases are TGTGCCAGCAAGGGACTTTCCCCTACTGAAGCTTTCTTT. It codes for CASKGLSPTEAFF.

The V call is TRBV11-2, the J call TRBJ1-1, with D unclear. CDR1 is SGHAT, CDR2 FQNNGV, per germline. Trimming shortened V by 4 bases and J by 4 bases, and 13 bases separated the two germline ends. CDR3 length: 14 residues. The CDR3 coding sequence is TGTGCCAGCAGCTGGGGAGGCAGGACCACTGAAGCTTTCTTT. Translation: CASSWGGRTTEAFF.

The V call is TRBV9, the J call TRBJ2-3; possible D gene TRBD1, 6 bases. CDR1 SGDLS and CDR2 YYNGEE come from the germline V gene. The CDR3 is made up of 16 amino acids. The V and J ends lost 0 bases and 3 bases respectively, with 14 bases between them. The CDR3 reads CASSVGWGQGTDTQYF. CDR3 DNA: TGTGCCAGCAGCGTAGGGTGGGGGCAGGGGACAGATACGCAGTATTTT.